This entry concerns a single T cell receptor (beta chain). This receptor's antigen is unknown. One base away there is no much larger clone; base qualities are not given. The CDR3 regions of human TCRbeta chains were subjected to immunosequencing. Turning to the authors' computational methods: TCRs in the repertoires were matched against a reference library of SARS-CoV-2-specific TCRs that had been generated with the MIRA antigen-specificity platform. Breadth was defined as the fraction of unique TCRs that were SARS-CoV-2-associated. Depth was defined as the fraction of total T cells that were SARS-CoV-2-associated. Using the MIRA data, each spike-specific TCR was mapped to the spike region that the TCR reacts to and placed in a CD4 or CD8 class. Log10-transformed breadth and depth values were compared by one-way ANOVA with Sidak's multiple comparisons tests. Drawn from immuneACCESS, this table holds only the in-frame rearrangements with V and J called that TCRdb kept. Clones are partly lost; checked studies trace under half to an unresolved V gene and leave the rest unexplained. The DNA was the basis for D and trimming; V, J and clone size are from that table. The sample includes about 140,000 clones, with approximately 90% observed a single time. The ten largest clones add up to 1.9% of the sample.

This sample's time point label indicates: baseline before first vaccination. Vaccinee samples were obtained from the UK trials COV001 and COV002, which included a single-blind randomized controlled phase 2/3 trial of AZD1222 (ChAdOx1 nCoV-19) in healthy adults. For TCRbeta chain sequencing, PBMC samples were collected from trial participants at day 0 and at day 28 after the second dose. The data originate from a study of T cell responses to AZD1222 COVID-19 vaccine (dated by TCRdb to about 2021). At the level of the whole study: AZD1222 recipients with second doses at about 4 weeks or about 12 weeks were pooled, because spike-specific TCR depth and breadth did not differ between schedules. A total of 240 or so trial participants underwent TCR sequencing, of whom about 200 had received two doses of AZD1222 and around 25 had received two doses of the MenACWY control vaccine. Trial participants were enrolled by age into 18-55, 56-69 and 70-plus year subgroups, with 148, 28 and 57 TCR-sequenced participants respectively.

CDR1 is given as SGHAT and CDR2 as FQNNGV, both from the germline V gene. V lost 5 bases and J lost 2 bases, and the count of bases not matched to a germline gene is 13. From its cysteine to its phenylalanine, the CDR3 spans 17 amino acids. The kept DNA is CDR3 alone, 51 bases in frame from the first base. Study-wide conclusions, independent of this receptor: Conclusions about previously exposed vaccinees are limited because only six or seven AZD1222 recipients were SARS-CoV-2 seropositive at baseline. In the small 56-69-year group, the increase in depth fell short of significance, most likely because of low power. CD4 TCRs associated with the vaccine covered the entire spike protein, and the dominant responses were in regions 160-218 and 743-854. Participants were mostly white British, with more females than males. The authors suggested clonal diversity may have been underestimated. Because no day 14 peak-response samples were available, repertoires were characterized only after the peak T cell response. Reportedly, almost half of the unique spike-specific TCRs recognized epitopes lying outside the regions that are mutated in the B.1.351 and B.1.1.7 variants. After two AZD1222 doses, spike-specific TCR breadth and depth were significantly higher than at day 0 and than in MenACWY recipients.

The rearranged chain carries TRBV11-2 and TRBJ1-1; TRBD1 matches 8 bases in the middle. Specimen: peripheral blood, collected on day 0 of AZD1222 vaccination. This receptor was identified in an adult in good health. The CDR3 amino acid sequence is: CASSVRQGRQDNTEAFF. The bases read TGTGCCAGCAGCGTAAGACAGGGGAGGCAGGATAACACTGAAGCTTTCTTT.